This T cell receptor beta chain was identified in a study of T cell changes during pregnancy in multiple sclerosis. V was clipped by 2 bases and J by 1 base, with 5 bases between them. Germline CDR1 and CDR2: SGHTA and FQGTGA. The CDR3 covers 14 residues. The repertoire was sequenced with immunoSEQ multiplex PCR; TCRdb's copy has only in-frame clones and lacks some. Of tens of thousands of clones listed, approximately 95% are singletons. The genes are TRBV7-3 and TRBJ2-2; D is undetermined. This TCR derives from a female donor with multiple sclerosis, enrolled in a pregnancy study. Sequencing used CD8+ T cells from peripheral blood mononuclear cells, obtained in the third trimester of pregnancy. CDR3 sequence (DNA): TGTGCCAGCAGCTTAGCGGTGAACACCGGGGAGCTGTTTTTT. Its protein product is CASSLAVNTGELFF. Variable domain in full (rest from reference TRBV7-3 and TRBJ2-2): GAGVSQTPSNKVTEKGKYVELRCDPISGHTALYWYRQSLGQGPEFLIYFQGTGAADDSGLPNDRFFAVRPEGSVSTLKIQRTERGDSAVYLCASSLAVNTGELFFGEGSRLTVL.